Each of the 18 T cell receptor beta chains below was sequenced from the same sample in a study of T-cell memory formation after mild COVID-19. TCRdb used MiXCR to reprocess the 5' RACE reads, holding one entry per CDR3 protein. The sample has 450,000 to 650,000 distinct CDR3 sequences; about 20% are singletons. Sequencing was done on a sample of PBMCs or a T cell subset sorted from them (not recorded which). These receptors were collected from an adult woman who had mild COVID-19 (a few samples of this study predate the infection). Cell type and time point are not known.

The V and J genes are TRBV9 and TRBJ1-2; D is perhaps TRBD1 (6 bases). The CDR3 totals 16 residues. V shed 3 bases and J shed 2 bases, with 17 bases lying between them. Per germline, CDR1 SGDLS and CDR2 YYNGEE. The CDR3 loop is CASSATQGGINYGYTF. CDR3 bases: TGTGCCAGCAGCGCGACACAGGGAGGGATAAACTATGGCTACACCTTC. The complete variable domain, with remaining parts taken from reference TRBV9 and TRBJ1-2, reads DSGVTQTPKHLITATGQRVTLRCSPRSGDLSVYWYQQSLDQGLQFLIQYYNGEERAKGNILERFSAQQFPDLHSELNLSSLELGDSALYFCASSATQGGINYGYTFGSGTRLTVV.

This clonotype was observed a handful of times. The chain's CDR3 is CSGRSGGGDTQYF. CDR3 DNA: TGCAGCGGTCGAAGCGGGGGCGGGGATACGCAGTATTTT. The chain is built from TRBV29-1 and TRBJ2-3; TRBD2 agrees at 8 bases. Unmatched junction bases numbered 9, after V lost 7 bases and J lost 6 bases. CDR3 length equals 13 residues. Germline V gene lookup returns CDR1 SQVTM and CDR2 ANQGSEA.

The V gene is TRBV10-2, the J gene TRBJ2-7; D not resolved. The CDR3 length is 13 residues. V gave up 2 bases and J gave up 4 bases, with 9 bases separating them. CDR1 is WSHSY and CDR2 is SAAADI in the germline V gene. DNA for the CDR3: TGCGCCAGCAGTGAGACTAAGTTGTACGAGCAGTACTTC. Encoded protein: CASSETKLYEQYF.

This clonotype was recorded a few times. This rearrangement joins TRBV6-5 to TRBJ2-7; D may match TRBD1 or TRBD2 (5 bases each). The CDR3 length is 15 residues. Germline loops: CDR1 MNHEY, CDR2 SVGAGI. Deletions cut 5 bases from V and 2 bases from J, with 16 bases between. For the CDR3, the DNA is TGTGCCAGCAGTCCTACCGGGACGGGAACCTACGAGCAGTACTTC. This gives the protein CASSPTGTGTYEQYF.

This chain joins TRBV6-5 and TRBJ1-2; tentative D call: TRBD1 (5 bases). Germline V gene data show CDR1 as MNHEY and CDR2 as SVGAGI. CDR3 size: 13 residues. Between the trimmed V and J ends, which lost 7 bases and 2 bases, there was a span of 11 bases. Here the CDR3 reads CASTRQWNYGYTF. CDR3 DNA: TGTGCCAGCACCAGACAGTGGAACTATGGCTACACCTTC.

This clonotype was detected only a few times. The V call is TRBV20-1, the J call TRBJ2-3; TRBD2 matches 8 bases. CDR3 length: 17 amino acids. Losses at the gene ends were 0 bases for V and 1 base for J; bases not matched to a gene: 9. The V gene's germline CDR1 is DFQATT and CDR2 SNEGSKA (reference sequence). This CDR3 reads CSARDLVSGAGTDTQYF. CDR3 nucleotide sequence: TGCAGTGCTAGAGATCTGGTTAGCGGGGCCGGCACAGATACGCAGTATTTT.

V and J are TRBV3-1 and TRBJ2-5, with 7 bases aligning to TRBD1. The CDR3 totals 16 residues. The germline CDR1 and CDR2 sequences are LGHDT and YNNKEL (reference sequence). Trimming removed 1 base from V and 0 bases from J; junction bases left unmatched: 5. The DNA of the CDR3 is TGTGCCAGCAGCCAAGGGACAGGACTTCACCAAGAGACCCAGTACTTC. It yields the protein CASSQGTGLHQETQYF.

This clonotype showed up just a few times. The chain links TRBV6-2 or TRBV6-3 to TRBJ1-2, with 7 nucleotides matching TRBD1. After removal of 7 bases from V and 4 bases from J, the junction contained 9 bases not matched to a gene. CDR3 length equals 14 residues. Germline assignment: CDR1 MNHEY and CDR2 SVGEGT. CDR3 nucleotides: TGTGCCAGCATCGAACAGGGGTTCGGCTATGGCTACACCTTC. It codes for CASIEQGFGYGYTF.

This clonotype was seen a few times. The chain is built from TRBV29-1 and TRBJ1-4; D not resolved. Trimming stripped 4 bases from V and 3 bases from J, with 12 bases between. CDR1 SQVTM and CDR2 ANQGSEA come from the germline V gene. The CDR3 totals 14 residues. CDR3 DNA sequence: TGCAGCGTTGTTTATCGGGAGGCTAATGAAAAACTGTTTTTT. This codes for CSVVYREANEKLFF.

The chain combines TRBV24-1 with TRBJ1-1; TRBD1 agrees at 10 bases. V was clipped by 6 bases and J by 3 bases; unmatched bases: 6. CDR1 KGHDR and CDR2 SFDVKD come from the germline V gene. The CDR3 consists of 15 residues. The CDR3 DNA reads as TGTGCCACCAGTCCAGCCGGGACAGGGGACACTGAAGCTTTCTTT. It translates to CATSPAGTGDTEAFF.

The rearrangement uses TRBV12-3 or TRBV12-4 and TRBJ2-7; unclear D gene. Trimming stripped 4 bases from V and 5 bases from J, with 15 bases between. CDR3 size: 14 residues. The CDR3 DNA follows: TGTGCCAGCAGTTCTAAGAGAGTGGGTGACGAGCAGTACTTC. This encodes CASSSKRVGDEQYF.

This clonotype showed up just a few times. This chain links TRBV5-1 with TRBJ2-6, with 9 bases lining up with TRBD1. Germline CDR1 SGHRS, CDR2 YFSETQ. The CDR3 runs 18 residues. V dropped 2 bases and J dropped 1; count of bases not matched to a gene: 7. In nucleotides, the CDR3 is TGCGCCAGCAGCTTTCGCGGGACAGGGTCGTCTGGGGCCAACGTCCTGACTTTC. Amino acids: CASSFRGTGSSGANVLTF.

The chain uses TRBV20-1 and TRBJ2-7; perhaps TRBD1 as D (5 bases). The CDR3 consists of 16 residues. The ends were cut back, 0 bases at V and 1 base at J, with 16 bases in the middle. Germline values: CDR1 DFQATT, CDR2 SNEGSKA (reference sequence). CDR3 nucleotide sequence: TGCAGTGCTAGAGATATGGCCGACAGACCGTCCTACGAGCAGTACTTC. Its protein is CSARDMADRPSYEQYF.

This clonotype occurred many times. The chain recombines TRBV12-3 or TRBV12-4 with TRBJ1-4; TRBD1 matches at 7 bases. With V trimmed by 6 bases and J by 5 bases, 9 bases remained unmatched. CDR3 length: 15 residues. CDR3 sequence reads: CASSPRQGLNEKLFF. The CDR3 DNA reads as TGTGCCAGCAGCCCCAGACAGGGTTTAAATGAAAAACTGTTTTTT.

This clonotype came up many times. V and J are TRBV6-2 or TRBV6-3 and TRBJ2-1; perhaps TRBD2 as D (6 bases). The CDR3 sequence is 15 residues long. Germline V gives CDR1 MNHEY, CDR2 SVGEGT. V lost 10 bases and J lost 6, with 22 bases in between. CDR3 region: CATLRDLSTINEQFF. CDR3 bases: TGTGCCACTCTCCGGGACTTATCTACAATCAATGAGCAGTTCTTC.

This clonotype appeared a few times. This rearrangement joins TRBV6-5 to TRBJ2-2, with TRBD1 matching over 9 bases. J lost 4 bases, V lost 10 bases, and 7 bases had no gene match. Germline V gives CDR1 MNHEY, CDR2 SVGAGI. CDR3 length equals 14 residues. This CDR3 reads CAIRGQGPTGELFF. The CDR3 nucleotides read TGTGCCATACGGGGACAGGGCCCCACCGGGGAGCTGTTTTTT.

This clonotype has only a few counts. The chain links TRBV24-1 to TRBJ2-1; 9 positions agree with TRBD1. V shed 6 bases and J 2 bases; nucleotides not matched to a gene: 7. CDR3 size: 16 residues. The germline CDR1 and CDR2 sequences are KGHDR and SFDVKD. The CDR3 loop is CATSPKQGATYNEQFF. The DNA for the CDR3 is TGTGCCACCAGTCCTAAACAGGGGGCCACCTACAATGAGCAGTTCTTC.

This clonotype has more than one count but fewer than ten. The chain has TRBV5-4 and TRBJ2-2, with 7 positions matching TRBD2. V was clipped by 4 bases and J by 4 bases; unmatched bases: 10. Per the germline V gene, CDR1 is SGHNT and CDR2 is YYREEE (reference sequence). The CDR3 has 16 amino acids. CDR3 protein: CASSPPMASGTGELFF. The DNA of the CDR3 is TGTGCCAGCAGCCCCCCAATGGCTAGCGGCACCGGGGAGCTGTTTTTT.